This T cell receptor beta chain is from a study of T cells after yellow fever vaccination. General study points: The CD4 compartment and the CD8 compartment contained a small share of clonotypes in common.

Germline-derived CDR1 and CDR2 are SGHVS and FQNEAQ. V shed 3 bases and J 5 bases; nucleotides not matched to a gene: 7. This CDR3 has 15 residues. This clonotype occurred many times. The target antigen is unknown. TCRdb recomputed calls from the 5' RACE reads with MiXCR, one row per CDR3 protein. The repertoire has some 350,000 distinct CDR3 sequences, over 5% of them found once; the top ten carry about 15%. This sequence originates from a man aged 25-45 years who received the YFV17D yellow fever vaccine. This chain uses TRBV7-8 with TRBJ1-1; TRBD1 matches 9 bases. The sample in question was PBMCs, obtained 5 days after the yellow fever booster vaccination. CDR3 sequence (DNA): TGTGCCAGCAGCTTCACCCGGGACAGGGTAACTGAAGCTTTCTTT. Translating gives CASSFTRDRVTEAFF.